A single sample is the source of the 5 T cell receptor beta chains below, sequenced in a study of blood T cells in healthy people across ages. Through a sample-barcoded 5' primer and a J-beta primer mix, a second PCR was run for roughly 7 to 12 cycles. A single record per CDR3 protein comes from TCRdb applying MiXCR to the 5' RACE reads. The profile covers hundreds of thousands of distinct CDR3 sequences, with nearly 25% appearing a single time and 7.5% to 9% taken by the ten largest. These data were likewise used in another study, on T cells of mothers and their children.

The sample taken for sequencing was blood. The receptor source for this set is a boy aged 5-17 years in good health.

This clonotype was seen more than once but under ten times. CDR3 in amino acids: CASSLGQGPDTQYF. Written as DNA, the CDR3 is TGTGCCAGCAGCTTAGGACAGGGACCAGATACGCAGTATTTT. The genes are TRBV7-2 and TRBJ2-3, with 7 bases identical to TRBD1. Trimming cost V 1 base and J 4 bases; bases outside gene matches: 2. The CDR3 spans 14 residues. The germline V gene encodes CDR1 SGHTA and CDR2 FQGNSA.

This clonotype was seen ten or more times. This chain links TRBV4-2 with TRBJ2-5; TRBD2 agrees at 9 bases. V was pared by 0 bases and J by 1 base, with 6 bases of the junction left unmatched. CDR1 LGHNA and CDR2 YNFKEQ come from the germline V gene. The CDR3 runs 17 residues. The CDR3 DNA sequence: TGTGCCAGCAGCCAAGAAGCGCGACTAGCGGCCCAAGAGACCCAGTACTTC. This encodes CASSQEARLAAQETQYF.

There are many counts of this clonotype. The genes are TRBV20-1 and TRBJ2-6; 7 positions match TRBD2. There are 17 residues in the CDR3. Germline assignment: CDR1 DFQATT and CDR2 SNEGSKA (reference sequence). The junction had 7 bases not matched to a gene; V was cut back by 2 bases and J by 0 bases. CDR3 nucleotide sequence: TGCAGTGCTAGATATCCGGGGGGAGGCTCTGGGGCCAACGTCCTGACTTTC. Residues: CSARYPGGGSGANVLTF.

The chain employs TRBV6-1 and TRBJ1-3; no definite D call. CDR1 MNHNS and CDR2 SASEGT come from the germline V gene. The CDR3 contains 14 residues. Trimming shortened V by 2 bases and J by 3 bases, and 8 bases separated the two germline ends. Here the CDR3 DNA reads TGTGCCAGCAGTGAAACCAGTCTTGGAAACACCATATATTTT. Translated: CASSETSLGNTIYF.

The V and J genes are TRBV28 and TRBJ1-6; D not resolved. V shed 2 bases and J shed 9 bases, with 8 bases lying between them. The germline gives CDR1 MDHEN, CDR2 SYDVKM. The CDR3 spans 13 residues. This CDR3 reads CASSLGDSSPLHF. The CDR3 bases are TGTGCCAGCAGTTTAGGGGATAGTTCACCCCTCCACTTT.